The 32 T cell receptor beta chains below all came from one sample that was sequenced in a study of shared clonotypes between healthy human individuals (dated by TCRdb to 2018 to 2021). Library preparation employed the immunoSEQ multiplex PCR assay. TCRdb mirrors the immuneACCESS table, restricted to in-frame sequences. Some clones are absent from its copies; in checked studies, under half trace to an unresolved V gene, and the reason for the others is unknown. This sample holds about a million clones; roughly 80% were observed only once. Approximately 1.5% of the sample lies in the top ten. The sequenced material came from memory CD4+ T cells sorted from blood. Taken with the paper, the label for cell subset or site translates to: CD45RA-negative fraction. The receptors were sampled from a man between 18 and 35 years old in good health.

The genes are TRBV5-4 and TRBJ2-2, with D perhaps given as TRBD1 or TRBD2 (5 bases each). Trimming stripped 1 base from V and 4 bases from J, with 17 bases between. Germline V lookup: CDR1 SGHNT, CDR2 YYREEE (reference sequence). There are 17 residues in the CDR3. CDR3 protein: CASSLYWGTRSTGELFF. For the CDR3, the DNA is TGTGCCAGCAGCTTGTACTGGGGGACCCGGAGCACCGGGGAGCTGTTTTTT.

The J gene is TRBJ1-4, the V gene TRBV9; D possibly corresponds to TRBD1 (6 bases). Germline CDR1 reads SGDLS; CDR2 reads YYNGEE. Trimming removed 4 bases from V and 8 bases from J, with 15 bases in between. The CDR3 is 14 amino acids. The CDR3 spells CASSTPGAVEKLFF. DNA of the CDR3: TGTGCCAGCAGCACCCCAGGGGCGGTCGAAAAACTGTTTTTT. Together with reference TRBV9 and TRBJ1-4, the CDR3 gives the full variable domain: DSGVTQTPKHLITATGQRVTLRCSPRSGDLSVYWYQQSLDQGLQFLIQYYNGEERAKGNILERFSAQQFPDLHSELNLSSLELGDSALYFCASSTPGAVEKLFFGSGTQLSVL.

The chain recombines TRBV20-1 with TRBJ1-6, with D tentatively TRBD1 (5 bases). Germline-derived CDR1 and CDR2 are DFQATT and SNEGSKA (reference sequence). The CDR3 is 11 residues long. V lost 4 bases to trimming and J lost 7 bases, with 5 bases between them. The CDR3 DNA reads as TGCAGTGCTACAGGGAATTCACCCCTCCACTTT. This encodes CSATGNSPLHF.

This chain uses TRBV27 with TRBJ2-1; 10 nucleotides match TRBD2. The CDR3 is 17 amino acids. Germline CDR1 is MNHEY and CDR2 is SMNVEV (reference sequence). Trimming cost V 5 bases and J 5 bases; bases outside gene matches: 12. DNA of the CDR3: TGTGCCAGCAGTCTAAGAGCGGGAGGGGTGTTGAACAATGAGCAGTTCTTC. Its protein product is CASSLRAGGVLNNEQFF.

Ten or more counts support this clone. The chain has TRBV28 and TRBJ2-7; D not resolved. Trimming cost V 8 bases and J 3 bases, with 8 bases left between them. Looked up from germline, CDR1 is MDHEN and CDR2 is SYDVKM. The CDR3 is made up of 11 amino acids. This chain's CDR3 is CASVGNYEQYF. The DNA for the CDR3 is TGTGCCAGCGTAGGGAACTACGAGCAGTACTTC.

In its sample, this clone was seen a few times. CDR3 loop: CATRIDRDSGNTIYF. The CDR3 DNA sequence: TGTGCCACCAGAATCGACAGGGACTCTGGAAACACCATATATTTT. The chain carries TRBV10-3 and TRBJ1-3; 7 positions agree with TRBD1. Trimming at V came to 10 bases and at J to 0 bases, leaving 9 bases not matched to a gene. Germline values: CDR1 ENHRY, CDR2 SYGVKD. The CDR3 loop spans 15 amino acids.

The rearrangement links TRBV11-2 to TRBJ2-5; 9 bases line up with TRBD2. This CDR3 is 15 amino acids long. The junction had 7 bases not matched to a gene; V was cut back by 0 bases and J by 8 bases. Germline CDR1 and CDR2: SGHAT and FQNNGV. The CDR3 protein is CASSLDVLAGVTQYF. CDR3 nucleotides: TGTGCCAGCAGCTTAGACGTGTTAGCGGGAGTTACCCAGTACTTC. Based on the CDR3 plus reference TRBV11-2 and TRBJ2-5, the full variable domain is EAGVAQSPRYKIIEKRQSVAFWCNPISGHATLYWYQQILGQGPKLLIQFQNNGVVDDSQLPKDRFSAERLKGVDSTLKIQPAKLEDSAVYLCASSLDVLAGVTQYFGPGTRLLVL.

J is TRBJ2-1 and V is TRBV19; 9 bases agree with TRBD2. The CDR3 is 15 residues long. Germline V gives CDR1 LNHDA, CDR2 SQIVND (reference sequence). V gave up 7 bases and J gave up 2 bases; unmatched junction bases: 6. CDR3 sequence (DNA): TGTGCCAGTACCTCGAGCGGGAGGACCTACAATGAGCAGTTCTTC. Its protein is CASTSSGRTYNEQFF.

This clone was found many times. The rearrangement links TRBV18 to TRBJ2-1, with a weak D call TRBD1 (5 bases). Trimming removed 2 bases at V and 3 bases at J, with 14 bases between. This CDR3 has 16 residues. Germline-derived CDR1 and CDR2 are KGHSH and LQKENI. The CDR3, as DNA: TGTGCCAGCTCACCAAACAGGACACCCTTCTACAATGAGCAGTTCTTC. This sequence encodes CASSPNRTPFYNEQFF.

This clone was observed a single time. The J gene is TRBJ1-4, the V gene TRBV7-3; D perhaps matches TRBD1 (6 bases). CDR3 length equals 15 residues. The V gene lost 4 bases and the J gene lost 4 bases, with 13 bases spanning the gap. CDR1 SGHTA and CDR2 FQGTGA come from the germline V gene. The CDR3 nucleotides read TGTGCCAGCAGCTGGTGGGGACAAATTAATGAAAAACTGTTTTTT. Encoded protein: CASSWWGQINEKLFF.

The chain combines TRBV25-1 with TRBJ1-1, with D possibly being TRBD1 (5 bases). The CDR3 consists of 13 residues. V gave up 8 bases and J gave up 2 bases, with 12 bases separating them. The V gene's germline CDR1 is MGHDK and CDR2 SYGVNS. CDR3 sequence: CASLGGFNTEAFF. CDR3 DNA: TGTGCCAGCCTCGGGGGTTTCAACACTGAAGCTTTCTTT.

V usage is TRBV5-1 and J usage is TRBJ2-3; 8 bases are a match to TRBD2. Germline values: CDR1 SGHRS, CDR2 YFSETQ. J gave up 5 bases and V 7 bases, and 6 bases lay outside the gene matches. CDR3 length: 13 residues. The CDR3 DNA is TGCGCCAGCTCAAGCGGGGGCAGAGATACGCAGTATTTT. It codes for CASSSGGRDTQYF.

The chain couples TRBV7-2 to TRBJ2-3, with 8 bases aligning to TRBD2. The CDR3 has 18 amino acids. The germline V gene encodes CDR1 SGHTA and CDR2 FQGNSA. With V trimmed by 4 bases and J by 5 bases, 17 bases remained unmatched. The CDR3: CASSSQGRSGGPGDTQYF. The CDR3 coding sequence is TGTGCCAGCAGCTCTCAGGGTCGCTCGGGGGGGCCCGGAGATACGCAGTATTTT.

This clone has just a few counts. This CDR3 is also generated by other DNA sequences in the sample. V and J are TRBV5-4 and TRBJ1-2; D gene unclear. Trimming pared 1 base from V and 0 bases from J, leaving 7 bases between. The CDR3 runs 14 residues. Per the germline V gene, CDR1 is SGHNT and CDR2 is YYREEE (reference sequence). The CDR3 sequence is CASSLWATNYGYTF. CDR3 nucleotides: TGTGCCAGCAGCTTGTGGGCCACTAACTATGGCTACACCTTC. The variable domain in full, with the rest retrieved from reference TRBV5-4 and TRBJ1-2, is ETGVTQSPTHLIKTRGQQVTLRCSSQSGHNTVSWYQQALGQGPQFIFQYYREEENGRGNFPPRFSGLQFPNYSSELNVNALELDDSALYLCASSLWATNYGYTFGSGTRLTVV.

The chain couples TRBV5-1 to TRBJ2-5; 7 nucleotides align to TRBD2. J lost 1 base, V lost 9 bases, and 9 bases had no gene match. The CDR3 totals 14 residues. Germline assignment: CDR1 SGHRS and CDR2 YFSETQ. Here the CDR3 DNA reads TGCGCCACCCGGGGAGGGGCTTCCCAAGAGACCCAGTACTTC. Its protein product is CATRGGASQETQYF. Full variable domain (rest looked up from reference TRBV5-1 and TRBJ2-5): KAGVTQTPRYLIKTRGQQVTLSCSPISGHRSVSWYQQTPGQGLQFLFEYFSETQRNKGNFPGRFSGRQFSNSRSEMNVSTLELGDSALYLCATRGGASQETQYFGPGTRLLVL.

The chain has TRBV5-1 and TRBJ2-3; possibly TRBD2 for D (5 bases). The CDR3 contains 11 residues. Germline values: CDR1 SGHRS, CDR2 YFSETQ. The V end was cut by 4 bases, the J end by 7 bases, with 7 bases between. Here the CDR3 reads CASSLDYTQYF. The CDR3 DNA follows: TGCGCCAGCAGCCTGGACTATACGCAGTATTTT.

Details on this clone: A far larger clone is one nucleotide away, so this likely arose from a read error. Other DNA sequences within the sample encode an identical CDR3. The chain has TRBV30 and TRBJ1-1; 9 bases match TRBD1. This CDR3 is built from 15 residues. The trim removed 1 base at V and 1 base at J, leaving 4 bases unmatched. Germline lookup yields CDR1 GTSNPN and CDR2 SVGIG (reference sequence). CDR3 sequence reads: CAWSGTGGKNTEAFF. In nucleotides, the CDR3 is TGTGCCTGGAGTGGAACAGGGGGCAAGAACACTGAAGCTTTCTTT.

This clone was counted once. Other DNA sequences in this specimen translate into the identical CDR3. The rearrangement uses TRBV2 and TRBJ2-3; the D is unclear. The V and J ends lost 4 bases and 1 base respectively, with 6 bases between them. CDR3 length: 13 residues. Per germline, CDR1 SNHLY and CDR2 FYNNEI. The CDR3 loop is CASSVVGTDTQYF. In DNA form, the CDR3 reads TGTGCCAGCAGTGTAGTGGGCACAGATACGCAGTATTTT.

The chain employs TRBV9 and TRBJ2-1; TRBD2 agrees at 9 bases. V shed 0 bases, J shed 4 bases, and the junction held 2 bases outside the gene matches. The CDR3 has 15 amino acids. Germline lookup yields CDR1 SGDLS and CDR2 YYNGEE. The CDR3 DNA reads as TGTGCCAGCAGCGTAGCTAGCGGGGTATACAATGAGCAGTTCTTC. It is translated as CASSVASGVYNEQFF.

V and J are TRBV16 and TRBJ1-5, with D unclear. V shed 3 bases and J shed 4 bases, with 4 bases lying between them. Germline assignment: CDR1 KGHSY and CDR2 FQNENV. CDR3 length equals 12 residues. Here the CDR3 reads CASSHGNQPQHF. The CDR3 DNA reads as TGTGCCAGCAGCCATGGGAATCAGCCCCAGCATTTT. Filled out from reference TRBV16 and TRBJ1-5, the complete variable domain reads GEEVAQTPKHLVRGEGQKAKLYCAPIKGHSYVFWYQQVLKNEFKFLISFQNENVFDETGMPKERFSAKCLPNSPCSLEIQATKLEDSAVYFCASSHGNQPQHFGDGTRLSIL.

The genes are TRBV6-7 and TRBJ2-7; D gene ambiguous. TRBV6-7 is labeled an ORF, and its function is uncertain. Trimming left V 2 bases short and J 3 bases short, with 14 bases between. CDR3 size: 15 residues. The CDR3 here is CASSYLGRLHYEQYF. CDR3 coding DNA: TGTGCCAGCAGTTACCTTGGACGCCTGCACTACGAGCAGTACTTC.

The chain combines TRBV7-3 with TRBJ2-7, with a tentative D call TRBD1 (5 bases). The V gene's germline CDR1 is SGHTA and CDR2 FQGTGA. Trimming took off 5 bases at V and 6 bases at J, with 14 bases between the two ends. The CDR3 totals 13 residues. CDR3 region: CASSENQGSEQYF. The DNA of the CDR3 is TGTGCCAGCAGCGAGAACCAGGGATCCGAGCAGTACTTC.

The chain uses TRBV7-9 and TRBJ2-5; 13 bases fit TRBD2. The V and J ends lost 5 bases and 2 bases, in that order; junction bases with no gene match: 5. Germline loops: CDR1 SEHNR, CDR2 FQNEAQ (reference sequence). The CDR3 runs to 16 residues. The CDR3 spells CASSIPTSGGQETQYF. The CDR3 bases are TGTGCCAGCAGCATACCGACTAGCGGGGGGCAAGAGACCCAGTACTTC.

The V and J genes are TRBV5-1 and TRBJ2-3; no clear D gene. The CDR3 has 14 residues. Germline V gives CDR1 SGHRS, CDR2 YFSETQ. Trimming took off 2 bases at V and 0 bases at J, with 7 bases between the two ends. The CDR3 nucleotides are TGCGCCAGCAGCTTAAGAACTAGCACAGATACGCAGTATTTT. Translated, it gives CASSLRTSTDTQYF.

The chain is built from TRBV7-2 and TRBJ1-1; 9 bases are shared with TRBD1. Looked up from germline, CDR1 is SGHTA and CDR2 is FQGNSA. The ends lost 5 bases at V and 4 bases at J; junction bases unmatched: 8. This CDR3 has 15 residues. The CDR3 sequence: CASSIQGARSTEAFF. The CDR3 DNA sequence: TGTGCCAGCAGCATACAGGGGGCGCGGAGCACTGAAGCTTTCTTT.

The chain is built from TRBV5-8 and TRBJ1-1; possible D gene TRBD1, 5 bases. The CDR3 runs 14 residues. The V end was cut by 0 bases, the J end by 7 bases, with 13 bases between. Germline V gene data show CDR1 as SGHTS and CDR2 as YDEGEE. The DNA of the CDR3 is TGTGCCAGCAGCTTGGTTCCCGGTGGGGGTGAAGCTTTCTTT. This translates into CASSLVPGGGEAFF.

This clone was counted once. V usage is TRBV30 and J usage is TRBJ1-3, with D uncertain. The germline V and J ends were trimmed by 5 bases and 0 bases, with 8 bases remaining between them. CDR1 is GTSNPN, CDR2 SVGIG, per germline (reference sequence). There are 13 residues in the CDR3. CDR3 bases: TGTGCCTGGGATCAAAGCTCTGGAAACACCATATATTTT. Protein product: CAWDQSSGNTIYF.

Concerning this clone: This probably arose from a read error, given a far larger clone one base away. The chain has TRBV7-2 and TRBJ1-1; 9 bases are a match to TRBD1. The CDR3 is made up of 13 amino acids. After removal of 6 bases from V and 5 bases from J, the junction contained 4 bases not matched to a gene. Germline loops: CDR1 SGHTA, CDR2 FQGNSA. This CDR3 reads CASRGQGKTEAFF. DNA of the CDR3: TGTGCCAGCAGAGGACAGGGGAAGACTGAAGCTTTCTTT. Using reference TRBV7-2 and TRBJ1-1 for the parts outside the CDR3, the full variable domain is GAGVSQSPSNKVTEKGKDVELRCDPISGHTALYWYRQSLGQGLEFLIYFQGNSAPDKSGLPSDRFSAERTGGSVSTLTIQRTQQEDSAVYLCASRGQGKTEAFFGQGTRLTVV.

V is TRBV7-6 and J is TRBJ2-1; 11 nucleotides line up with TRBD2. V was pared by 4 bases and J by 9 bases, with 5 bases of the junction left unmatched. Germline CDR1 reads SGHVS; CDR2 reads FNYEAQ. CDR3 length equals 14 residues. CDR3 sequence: CASSSTSGEGEQFF. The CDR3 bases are TGTGCCAGCAGCTCGACTAGCGGGGAGGGTGAGCAGTTCTTC.

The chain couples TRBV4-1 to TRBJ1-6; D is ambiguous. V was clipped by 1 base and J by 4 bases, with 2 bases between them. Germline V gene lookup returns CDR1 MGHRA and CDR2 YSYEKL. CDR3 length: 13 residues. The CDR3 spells CASSQVYNSPLHF. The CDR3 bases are TGCGCCAGCAGCCAAGTTTATAATTCACCCCTCCACTTT.

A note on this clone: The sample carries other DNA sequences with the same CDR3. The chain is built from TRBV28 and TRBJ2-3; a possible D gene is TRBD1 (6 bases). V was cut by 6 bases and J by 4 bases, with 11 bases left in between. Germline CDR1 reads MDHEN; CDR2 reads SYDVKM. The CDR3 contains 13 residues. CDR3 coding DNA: TGTGCCAGCAGCTTACAGGGTCCAGATACGCAGTATTTT. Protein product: CASSLQGPDTQYF.

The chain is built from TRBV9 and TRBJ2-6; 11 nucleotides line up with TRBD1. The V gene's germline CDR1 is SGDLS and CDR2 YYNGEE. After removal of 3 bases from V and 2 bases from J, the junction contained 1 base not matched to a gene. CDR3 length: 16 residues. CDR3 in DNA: TGTGCCAGCAGCGGGACAGGGGGCCCTGGGGCCAACGTCCTGACTTTC. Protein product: CASSGTGGPGANVLTF.